This entry concerns a single T cell receptor (beta chain). The antigen is unknown. This entry comes from a study of CXCR3-negative and CXCR3-positive naive CD8 T cells. General study findings and limits: Similarly elevated diversity marked both naive subsets, with memory CD8+ cells showing far lower diversity. TCR strength was inferred from TRB CDR3 properties, while surface CD5 was comparable between naive subsets. Hydrophobicity was higher for TRB CDR3s found in CXCR3-positive naive cells than in CXCR3-negative naive cells.

By phenotype, naive CD8+ T cells were CD45RO-CCR7+CD27+CD95-. UMI-tagged TRB cDNA libraries were built via 5' RACE. TCRdb reprocessed the 5' RACE reads, with one entry per CDR3 protein and no DNA. The table gives about 90,000 distinct CDR3 sequences; the top ten clones make up less than 0.85% of it. The CDR3 consists of 17 residues. Germline CDR1 is SGHVS and CDR2 is FNYEAQ. The chain carries TRBV7-6 and TRBJ2-7; TCRdb lists TRBD2, though no DNA is available to test this call. The specimen was naive CXCR3+ CD8+ T cells from blood. Subset in this sample: CD45RO-CCR7+CD27+CD95- naive CD8+ T cells expressing CXCR3 (TNR3+). The sequence was obtained from a human donor in good health. Some clones in this sample may be carry-over from other donors' samples. The CDR3 region is CASSLQALAGGSNEQYF. Complete variable domain (other parts from reference TRBV7-6 and TRBJ2-7): GAGVSQSPRYKVTKRGQDVALRCDPISGHVSLYWYRQALGQGPEFLTYFNYEAQQDKSGLPNDRFSAERPEGSISTLTIQRTEQRDSAMYRCASSLQALAGGSNEQYFGPGTRLTVT.